These 25 T cell receptor beta chains share one sample of origin, sequenced in a study of cytomegalovirus exposure and HLA in healthy donors. A multiplex PCR was run with 60 Vbeta primers and 13 Jbeta primers. Clones were read by immunoSEQ multiplex PCR, and TCRdb kept only the in-frame ones, dropping some. The profile shows 100,000 to 150,000 clones, approximately 80% of them singletons. The source material was PBMCs. These receptors were taken from a woman aged 18-29 years in good health and CMV-seronegative.

V usage is TRBV4-1 and J usage is TRBJ2-3, with 7 bases identical to TRBD1. Germline lookup yields CDR1 MGHRA and CDR2 YSYEKL. The CDR3 contains 18 residues. Trimming took 4 bases from V and 2 from J; bases not matched to a gene: 15. The CDR3 nucleotides are TGCGCCAGCAGCCCGATGGAGAGGGACAGAATTTTCACAGATACGCAGTATTTT. It translates to CASSPMERDRIFTDTQYF.

J is TRBJ1-1 and V is TRBV15, with 7 positions matching TRBD1. Germline V CDR1 and CDR2: LNHNV, YYDKDF (reference sequence). There are 17 residues in the CDR3. V shed 0 bases, J shed 0 bases, and the junction held 7 bases outside the gene matches. The DNA for the CDR3 is TGTGCCACCAGCAGAGATCTACAGGGGAAGATGAACACTGAAGCTTTCTTT. As protein: CATSRDLQGKMNTEAFF.

The V call is TRBV6-5, the J call TRBJ2-1; the match to TRBD1 covers 10 bases. Per the germline V gene, CDR1 is MNHEY and CDR2 is SVGAGI. The CDR3 loop spans 15 amino acids. V gave up 5 bases and J gave up 7 bases; unmatched junction bases: 8. The CDR3, as DNA: TGTGCCAGCAGTCGCCCGGGACAGGGGAGGAATGAGCAGTTCTTC. This gives the protein CASSRPGQGRNEQFF.

The J gene is TRBJ1-2, the V gene TRBV30; D uncertain. The germline gives CDR1 GTSNPN, CDR2 SVGIG (reference sequence). The CDR3 loop spans 14 amino acids. V was shortened by 2 bases and J by 5 bases, with 15 bases between the two germline ends. CDR3 DNA sequence: TGTGCCTGGAGTTGGGCAGATTACTTATATGGCTACACCTTC. Translation: CAWSWADYLYGYTF. Variable domain in full (rest from reference TRBV30 and TRBJ1-2): SQTIHQWPATLVQPVGSPLSLECTVEGTSNPNLYWYRQAAGRGLQLLFYSVGIGQISSEVPQNLSASRPQDRQFILSSKKLLLSDSGFYLCAWSWADYLYGYTFGSGTRLTVV.

V usage is TRBV6-5 and J usage is TRBJ2-2; perhaps TRBD2 as D (5 bases). The ends were cut back, 6 bases at V and 4 bases at J, with 6 bases in the middle. This CDR3 spans 12 amino acids. Germline-derived CDR1 and CDR2 are MNHEY and SVGAGI. The CDR3 reads CASRGATGELFF. In DNA, the CDR3 is TGTGCCAGCAGGGGAGCCACCGGGGAGCTGTTTTTT.

V and J are TRBV6-1 and TRBJ2-7; TRBD2 matches at 10 bases. The germline gives CDR1 MNHNS, CDR2 SASEGT. V lost 4 bases to trimming and J lost 4 bases; unmatched junction nucleotides: 7. The CDR3 loop spans 15 amino acids. This chain's CDR3 is CASSVGVSGRYEQYF. The CDR3 DNA reads TGTGCCAGCAGTGTTGGGGTTAGCGGGAGGTACGAGCAGTACTTC.

The rearrangement links TRBV30 to TRBJ2-3; the D gene is possibly TRBD1 (6 bases). Germline CDR1 reads GTSNPN; CDR2 reads SVGIG (reference sequence). V was cut by 0 bases and J by 5 bases, with 9 bases left in between. The CDR3 runs to 13 residues. CDR3 bases: TGTGCCTGGAGTGTGCCAGGGGTAGATACGCAGTATTTT. Translated: CAWSVPGVDTQYF.

This chain links TRBV6-6 with TRBJ1-2; a weak D match, TRBD1 (5 bases). V shed 7 bases and J shed 5 bases, with 23 bases lying between them. Germline V lookup: CDR1 MNHNY, CDR2 SVGAGI (reference sequence). This CDR3 is 16 amino acids long. CDR3 residues: CASNDVRGVDLYGYTF. CDR3 sequence (DNA): TGTGCCAGCAATGACGTACGGGGGGTTGACCTGTATGGCTACACCTTC.

The chain couples TRBV4-1 to TRBJ2-2; 9 nucleotides agree with TRBD2. Germline V gene lookup returns CDR1 MGHRA and CDR2 YSYEKL. The J segment lost 0 bases and the V segment lost 2 bases, leaving 1 base of the junction unmatched. This CDR3 has 16 residues. CDR3 nucleotides: TGCGCCAGCAGCCAACTAGCGGGGCCGAACACCGGGGAGCTGTTTTTT. Its translation is CASSQLAGPNTGELFF.

V is TRBV11-1 and J is TRBJ2-1, with D unclear. Trimming pared 0 bases from V and 10 bases from J, leaving 7 bases between. This CDR3 has 12 amino acids. The germline gives CDR1 SGHAT, CDR2 FQDESV (reference sequence). The CDR3, as DNA: TGTGCCAGCAGCTTAGCGCTAAAGGAGCAGTTCTTC. Protein sequence: CASSLALKEQFF.

The chain joins TRBV6-5 to TRBJ1-1, with D tentatively TRBD1 (5 bases). The V end was cut by 2 bases, the J end by 3 bases, with 10 bases between. Germline V gene sequence: CDR1 MNHEY, CDR2 SVGAGI. The CDR3 runs 14 residues. Here the CDR3 reads CASSYTTGDTEAFF. The CDR3 region has the DNA TGTGCCAGCAGTTACACAACAGGTGACACTGAAGCTTTCTTT.

This chain joins TRBV6-5 and TRBJ2-1, with a weak D call TRBD1 (5 bases). The CDR3 has 14 residues. CDR1 and CDR2 from the germline V gene are MNHEY and SVGAGI. V lost 7 bases and J 11 bases, leaving 21 bases between the germline ends. CDR3 residues: CASTPSHSREKQFF. The CDR3 DNA reads as TGTGCCAGCACCCCATCCCATTCCAGGGAAAAGCAGTTCTTC.

V and J are TRBV15 and TRBJ2-1; 7 positions match TRBD2. The J segment lost 14 bases and the V segment lost 0 bases, leaving 7 bases of the junction unmatched. Germline loops: CDR1 LNHNV, CDR2 YYDKDF (reference sequence). The CDR3 spans 13 residues. CDR3: CATSRELANIEFF. CDR3 bases: TGTGCCACCAGCAGAGAACTAGCGAACATAGAGTTCTTC.

J is TRBJ1-2 and V is TRBV28; possibly TRBD1 for D (5 bases). Germline CDR1 MDHEN, CDR2 SYDVKM. Between the trimmed V and J ends, which lost 7 bases and 8 bases, there was a span of 20 bases. CDR3 size: 14 residues. The CDR3 sequence is CASTIREGWGGYTF. The DNA for the CDR3 is TGTGCCAGCACCATCAGGGAGGGTTGGGGAGGCTACACCTTC.

This clone was observed a few times. The rearrangement joins TRBV12-5 to TRBJ2-1; 7 bases are a match to TRBD1. The trim removed 7 bases at V and 7 bases at J, leaving 19 bases unmatched. This CDR3 region has 17 residues. Per the germline V gene, CDR1 is LGHNT and CDR2 is FRNRAP. The CDR3 nucleotides are TGTGCTAGTGCCCGTATCGTAACAGGGGATGTGAGGAATGAGCAGTTCTTC. Translating it yields CASARIVTGDVRNEQFF. The whole variable domain, remainder taken from reference TRBV12-5 and TRBJ2-1, is DARVTQTPRHKVTEMGQEVTMRCQPILGHNTVFWYRQTMMQGLELLAYFRNRAPLDDSGMPKDRFSAEMPDATLATLKIQPSEPRDSAVYFCASARIVTGDVRNEQFFGPGTRLTVL.

The rearrangement joins TRBV5-6 to TRBJ2-1; 7 bases align to TRBD1. V was clipped by 3 bases and J by 4 bases; unmatched bases: 10. CDR1 is SGHDT and CDR2 is YYEEEE in the germline V gene. The CDR3 runs to 16 residues. CDR3 coding DNA: TGTGCCAGCAGCTCCCCCGACAGGGTGGGGTACAATGAGCAGTTCTTC. Translating gives CASSSPDRVGYNEQFF.

V is TRBV6-1 and J is TRBJ2-3, with TRBD1 matching 10 bases. Germline V CDR1 and CDR2: MNHNS, SASEGT. The ends lost 7 bases at V and 4 bases at J; junction bases unmatched: 5. The CDR3 runs to 14 residues. CDR3 coding DNA: TGTGCCAGCACCTTGACAGGGGGCGCAGATACGCAGTATTTT. Encoded protein: CASTLTGGADTQYF.

The chain joins TRBV11-3 to TRBJ2-7, with 7 positions matching TRBD2. Germline-derived CDR1 and CDR2 are SGHNT and YENEEA. With V trimmed by 2 bases and J by 3 bases, 19 bases remained unmatched. CDR3 length equals 19 residues. For the CDR3, the DNA is TGTGCCAGCAGCTTACCCTTCCCTAGCGGAGATCTGTTAGTCTACGAGCAGTACTTC. Protein product: CASSLPFPSGDLLVYEQYF.

The chain combines TRBV27 with TRBJ1-1, with 7 bases that match TRBD1. V shed 5 bases, J shed 3 bases, and the junction held 9 bases outside the gene matches. CDR1 and CDR2 from the germline V gene are MNHEY and SMNVEV (reference sequence). The CDR3 has 15 residues. The DNA of the CDR3 is TGTGCCAGCAGTCCGAACAGGGGCTCGTACACTGAAGCTTTCTTT. This encodes CASSPNRGSYTEAFF.

In its sample, this clone was seen once. This sequence joins TRBV6-1 and TRBJ1-1; the match to TRBD1 covers 8 bases. Trimming removed 4 bases from V and 8 bases from J; junction bases left unmatched: 9. This CDR3 has 14 amino acids. Germline V gene data show CDR1 as MNHNS and CDR2 as SASEGT. CDR3 coding DNA: TGTGCCAGCAGTGTCGTTTTCCGGGACAGGGAAGCTTTCTTT. This codes for CASSVVFRDREAFF.

For the CDR3, the DNA is TGTGCCAGTAGTAATGGCGGGGGGGCCTTGGATCAGCCCCAGCATTTT. Translating gives CASSNGGGALDQPQHF. The chain combines TRBV19 with TRBJ1-5; possibly TRBD1 for D (6 bases). The V and J ends lost 4 bases and 5 bases respectively, with 18 bases between them. The CDR3 consists of 16 residues. CDR1 and CDR2 from the germline V gene are LNHDA and SQIVND (reference sequence).

CDR3 coding DNA: TGTGCCAGCTCACCGGCCAGCCAAGAGACCCAGTACTTC. Its translation is CASSPASQETQYF. V usage is TRBV18 and J usage is TRBJ2-5; the D is unclear. The germline CDR1 and CDR2 sequences are KGHSH and LQKENI. The V end was cut by 3 bases, the J end by 1 base, with 6 bases between. The CDR3 totals 13 residues.

Only a few counts were recorded for this clone. V and J are TRBV2 and TRBJ2-7, with 7 bases identical to TRBD1. Germline V gene data show CDR1 as SNHLY and CDR2 as FYNNEI. CDR3 size: 14 residues. V shed 1 base, J shed 5 bases, and the junction held 5 bases outside the gene matches. The CDR3 DNA reads as TGTGCCAGCAGTGAAGAGGGACAGTTGAACGAGCAGTACTTC. It yields the protein CASSEEGQLNEQYF.

The V call is TRBV9, the J call TRBJ2-1; 10 bases match TRBD1. CDR1 and CDR2 (germline): SGDLS, YYNGEE. This CDR3 comprises 16 residues. The ends lost 4 bases at V and 5 bases at J; junction bases unmatched: 9. CDR3 in amino acids: CASSTPDRGYDNEQFF. The CDR3, as DNA: TGTGCCAGCAGCACTCCGGACAGGGGGTATGACAATGAGCAGTTCTTC.

This clone was found a few times. This chain uses TRBV30 with TRBJ2-7; D perhaps matches TRBD2 (5 bases). The CDR3 is 13 amino acids. The germline V and J ends were trimmed by 2 bases and 3 bases, with 11 bases remaining between them. Per the germline V gene, CDR1 is GTSNPN and CDR2 is SVGIG (reference sequence). Here the CDR3 DNA reads TGTGCCTGGAGTCGCCAGCGGTTCTACGAGCAGTACTTC. Amino acid sequence: CAWSRQRFYEQYF.